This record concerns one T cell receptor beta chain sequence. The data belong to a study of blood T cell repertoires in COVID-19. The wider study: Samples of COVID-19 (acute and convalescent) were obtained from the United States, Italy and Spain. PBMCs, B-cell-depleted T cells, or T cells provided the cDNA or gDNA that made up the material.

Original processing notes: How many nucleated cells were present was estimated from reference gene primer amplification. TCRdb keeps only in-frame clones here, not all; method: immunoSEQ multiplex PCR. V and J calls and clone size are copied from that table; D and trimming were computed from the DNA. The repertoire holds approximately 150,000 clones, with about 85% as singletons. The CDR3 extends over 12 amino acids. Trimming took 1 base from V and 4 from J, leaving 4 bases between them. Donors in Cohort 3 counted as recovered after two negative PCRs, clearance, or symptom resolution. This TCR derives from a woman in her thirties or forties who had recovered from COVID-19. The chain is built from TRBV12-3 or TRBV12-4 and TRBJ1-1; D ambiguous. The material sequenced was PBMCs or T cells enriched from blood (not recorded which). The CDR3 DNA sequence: TGTGCCAGCAGTTTAGATCGCACTGAAGCTTTCTTT. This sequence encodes CASSLDRTEAFF.